The present T cell receptor (beta chain) was sequenced within a study of graft-versus-host responses after intestinal transplantation (dated by TCRdb to about 2021). Study-wide context: The transplants that recipients got were multivisceral, liver-intestinal, or isolated intestinal. Of the approximately 25 intestinal transplant recipients enrolled in the cohort, one of whom was a retransplant, a few patients without pretransplant specimens were excluded. All recipients received anti-thymocyte globulin induction followed by maintenance tacrolimus and steroids for around 3 years. After intestinal transplantation, graft-versus-host and host-versus-graft alloreactive T cell clones in the graft, circulation and bone marrow were tracked using bulk TCR-beta CDR3 sequencing. Alloreactive clones were identified by sequencing pre-transplant mixed lymphocyte reaction products and comparing them with unstimulated pre-transplant donor and recipient T cells. A peak of at least 4% donor T cells among recipient peripheral blood mononuclear cells was the definition used for donor T cell macrochimerism. Instead of going to the commercial service, samples from a few later patients were sequenced in-house on an Illumina MiSeq and processed with MiXCR. Study-wide conclusions, independent of this receptor: Early after transplant, peak levels of circulating GvH clones were associated with declines in HvG clones. GvH clones were detected in recipient bone marrow, and some of these GvH clones were observed earlier in ileal mucosa or blood, consistent with an intestinal mucosal origin. The conclusions were limited by the relatively low number and heterogeneity of the intestinal transplant patients. High GvH to HvG T cell clonal ratios were observed in the allografts of patients with donor T cell macrochimerism.

V is pared back by 7 bases and J by 0 bases, with 13 bases lying between the germline termini. Spanning cysteine to phenylalanine, the CDR3 consists of 15 amino acids. Only the CDR3 region is kept as DNA, spanning 45 bases read in frame from base 1. The germline V gene supplies CDR1 SGHDN and CDR2 FVKESK. Preparation of the library involved the immunoSEQ multiplex PCR assay. For most patients, genomic DNA was isolated using the Qiagen DNeasy Blood and Tissue Kit and was shipped frozen to Adaptive Biotechnologies for TCR sequencing. For most patients, genomic DNA was subjected to high-throughput TCR-beta CDR3 sequencing by Adaptive Biotechnologies. Processing in the source paper ran as follows. TCR sequencing data were retrieved from Adaptive's ImmunoSEQ software for 15 to 20 patients, whereas three other patients were processed with MiXCR and VDJtools. To correct CD4 versus CD8 sorting errors, sequences present in both subsets at a frequency ratio below 5:1 were removed. Because the origin of CDR3 nucleotide sequences shared between donor and recipient could not be assigned, those sequences were removed. Alloreactive clones required at least 2-fold expansion over unstimulated cells and minimum CFSE-low frequency of 0.002% (template counts) or 0.001% (read counts). Clones detected in sequenced pre-transplant spleen, lymph node, or MLR CFSE-low populations of the donor or recipient were defined as mappable. The cumulative frequency of alloreactive clones was calculated as a percentage of all sequences, weighted by copy number. TCRdb's version of the immuneACCESS table is confined to in-frame rearrangements and falls short of the full clone set. An unresolved V gene accounts for under half of the shortfall where checked; the remainder is of unknown origin. V, J and clone size are taken as reported in that table, and D and trimming were inferred from the DNA itself. This sample comprises approximately 75,000 clones, 85% to 95% of them detected only once. The ten most abundant clones make up about 0.53% of the sample.

This clone was found once. Its antigen remains unidentified. Base qualities are not at hand, and no much larger clone is one base apart. Per the publication, the time point label means: cells obtained before transplantation from donor or recipient. CD3+CD4+ and CD3+CD8+ populations were FACS-sorted from unstimulated pre-transplant donor and recipient cells taken from spleen or lymph nodes. Recombination linked TRBV14 to TRBJ1-3, with no D gene named confidently. This TCR was sampled from a human donor who received an intestinal transplant. The sample was unstimulated CD8+ T cells sorted from spleen or lymph node cells, taken before intestinal transplant. The bases read TGTGCCAGCACCGTACCTGGAATCTCTGGAAACACCATATATTTT. Translation gives CASTVPGISGNTIYF.